This TCR beta chain was identified in a study of cytotoxic CD8 clonotypes in ibrutinib-treated CLL. Background on the study: Patients: roughly twelve relapsed/refractory, 15 treatment-naive, roughly 17 IGHV unmutated.

The assay was immunoSEQ multiplex PCR, and TCRdb's table has in-frame clones only and misses some. The sample carries some 350,000 clones, 67% recorded once. Germline values: CDR1 WSHSY, CDR2 SAAADI. The CDR3 consists of 14 residues. V shed 8 bases, J shed 7 bases, and the junction held 7 bases outside the gene matches. This TCR derives from a human donor with chronic lymphocytic leukemia. The source was PBMCs, collected after 36 months of ibrutinib treatment. V is TRBV10-2 and J is TRBJ2-1; 11 bases are a match to TRBD2. In DNA form, the CDR3 reads TGCGCCAGCCTGGTGACTAGCGGGGCGAATGAGCAGTTCTTC. Protein product: CASLVTSGANEQFF.